Listed below are T cell receptor beta chains from one sample, sequenced in a study of T cell responses to AZD1222 COVID-19 vaccine. Profiling relied on immunoSEQ multiplex PCR, and the TCRdb table lists in-frame clones only, not all of them. The sample shows around 150,000 clones, about 92% of them seen only once. The source was peripheral blood, collected 28 days after the second AZD1222 dose. These receptors came from an adult who received the AZD1222 COVID-19 vaccine. The CDR3 runs from the conserved cysteine through the conserved F or W.

J gene	V gene	CDR3 protein
TRBJ1-2	TRBV4-1	CASSQDGGDGYTF
TRBJ2-7	TRBV10-1	CASSEGTGAYEQYF
TRBJ1-2	TRBV29-1	CSVATGPNYGYTF
TRBJ1-4	TRBV2	CASEKGLARGKNEKLFF
TRBJ1-1	TRBV5-1	CASREWFGYNTEAFF
TRBJ1-1	TRBV5-4	CASSDHRDPGEAFF
TRBJ2-1	TRBV5-1	CASSFDWPPRGNEQFF
TRBJ1-2	TRBV12-3/TRBV12-4	CASSLTGGYGYTF
TRBJ1-2	TRBV5-6	CASSSPDLISRGYTF
TRBJ1-5	TRBV7-2	CASSFDRNQPQHF
TRBJ1-3	TRBV24-1	CATSDYGNTIYF
TRBJ2-2	TRBV5-1	CASSSGQGNTGELFF
TRBJ1-1	TRBV7-9	CASSPDSLEAFF
TRBJ2-5	TRBV7-9	CASRSGSQETQYF
TRBJ2-3	TRBV13	CASSLLSGTSTSDTQYF
TRBJ1-1	TRBV28	CASSLGQGFRTEAFF
TRBJ1-2	TRBV28	CASSLSFGTGAGYTF
TRBJ2-3	TRBV6-2/TRBV6-3	CASSPGLVLDTQYF
TRBJ2-3	TRBV6-5	CASSYGQGTDTQYF
TRBJ2-1	TRBV12-5	CASGLERERNEQFF
TRBJ2-1	TRBV29-1	CSAGEDYNEQFF
TRBJ1-5	TRBV12-3/TRBV12-4	CASSRQGPQPQHF
TRBJ2-5	TRBV6-5	CASRLEAGLQETQYF
TRBJ1-4	TRBV5-1	CASSGRTGGNEKLFF
TRBJ1-5	TRBV5-4	CASSLDRANQPQHF
TRBJ1-4	TRBV4-1	CASSQMRTTNEKLFF
TRBJ2-7	TRBV29-1	CSVLHFISGGYEQYF
TRBJ2-7	TRBV7-6	CASSLRSSGSEQYF
TRBJ1-1	TRBV3-1/TRBV3-2	CASSQARGTAEAFF
TRBJ1-1	TRBV19	CASSMESGGIEAFF
TRBJ1-4	TRBV4-1	CASSRAGVYVFNEKLFF
TRBJ1-1	TRBV30	CAWRETGQAGTEAFF
TRBJ2-3	TRBV6-2/TRBV6-3	CASSELAGLTDTQYF
TRBJ2-1	TRBV7-3	CASSSVGAGGSSYNEQFF
TRBJ1-2	TRBV5-1	CASSPDGNYGYTF
TRBJ2-1	TRBV27	CASSTTSGSGYNEQFF
TRBJ1-5	TRBV7-9	CASSLMTGISNQPQHF
TRBJ2-7	TRBV30	CAWSGASRGSQAYEQYF
TRBJ2-1	TRBV11-2	CASSALSSAGYNEQFF
TRBJ1-5	TRBV4-1	CASSRIWHRGRSNQPQHF
TRBJ1-4	TRBV28	CASSLSGGRREKLFF
TRBJ2-1	TRBV3-1/TRBV3-2	CASSQDRLDEQFF
TRBJ1-3	TRBV28	CASNPSGSGRNTIYF
TRBJ2-5	TRBV9	CASSVGGGRASETQYF
TRBJ2-1	TRBV3-1/TRBV3-2	CASSQRGLAGGPTYNEQFF
TRBJ2-2	TRBV5-1	CASSFGGKETGELFF